Here is one T cell receptor (beta chain) with its context. Its antigen is unidentified. TCRdb processed the reads anew with MiXCR; each CDR3 protein has one entry. The data hold roughly 500,000 distinct CDR3 sequences, with 42% observed a single time. This sample is part of a study of T cell repertoires in cytomegalovirus infection. Study-level background: Carrying CMV and the relevant HLA type showed in public TCR beta signatures.

The specimen comprised cultured PBMCs, sampled from culture after CMV antigen stimulation. The sequence derives from a human donor in good health (CMV status not recorded). Some clones in this sample may be carry-over from other donors' samples.

The CDR3 loop is CASSLEGGVDEKLFF. The CDR3 region has the DNA TGCGCCAGCAGCTTGGAGGGGGGTGTAGATGAAAAACTGTTTTTT. The chain links TRBV5-1 to TRBJ1-4; possible D gene TRBD1, 6 bases. Per germline, CDR1 SGHRS and CDR2 YFSETQ. The CDR3 totals 15 residues. Trimming pared 0 bases from V and 6 bases from J, leaving 12 bases between.